Presented here are 3 T cell receptor beta chains from one specimen sequenced in a study of regulatory T cells in long-lasting Graves disease. With iRepertoire HTBI primers and Arm-PCR of CDR3 regions, TCR beta libraries were built. TCRdb used MiXCR to reprocess the multiplex PCR reads, holding one entry per CDR3 protein. The sample includes about 530,000 distinct CDR3 sequences, 15% to 20% of them seen just once. The time point here: newly diagnosed GD, antithyroid drugs for less than 3 months. RNA isolated from PBMCs was used to make the TCR library. A further study also used this sample, focusing on T cells in Graves' hyperthyroidism and ophthalmopathy.

The sequenced sample was peripheral blood mononuclear cells (PBMCs), obtained at new diagnosis, from a patient treated with antithyroid drugs. These receptors all come from a woman aged 35-65 years with Graves disease.

This clonotype came up a few times. The gene calls are TRBV20-1 and TRBJ1-6, with D unclear. The CDR3 totals 14 residues. The germline V and J ends were trimmed by 0 bases and 5 bases, with 8 bases remaining between them. Germline lookup yields CDR1 DFQATT and CDR2 SNEGSKA (reference sequence). As DNA, the CDR3 is TGCAGTGCTAGAGATGGATCGGATAATTCACCCCTCCACTTT. This translates into CSARDGSDNSPLHF.

In its sample, this clonotype was seen a few times. The J gene is TRBJ1-2, the V gene TRBV6-1, with 7 nucleotides matching TRBD1. The germline CDR1 and CDR2 sequences are MNHNS and SASEGT. This CDR3 region has 16 residues. V was clipped by 8 bases and J by 8 bases; unmatched bases: 20. The CDR3 DNA is TGTGCCAGCCGGGGGGCCTGGGACAGTCGAACCGGGGGCTACACCTTC. It encodes CASRGAWDSRTGGYTF.

There are many counts of this clonotype. The J gene is TRBJ1-1, the V gene TRBV6-4; D call uncertain. CDR3 length: 16 amino acids. CDR1 and CDR2 (germline): MRHNA, SNTAGT. The germline V and J ends were trimmed by 3 bases and 5 bases, with 19 bases remaining between them. CDR3 nucleotides: TGTGCCAGCAGTGAAGCGGGGTTCCTCGGAGGTACTGAAGCTTTCTTT. It encodes CASSEAGFLGGTEAFF.